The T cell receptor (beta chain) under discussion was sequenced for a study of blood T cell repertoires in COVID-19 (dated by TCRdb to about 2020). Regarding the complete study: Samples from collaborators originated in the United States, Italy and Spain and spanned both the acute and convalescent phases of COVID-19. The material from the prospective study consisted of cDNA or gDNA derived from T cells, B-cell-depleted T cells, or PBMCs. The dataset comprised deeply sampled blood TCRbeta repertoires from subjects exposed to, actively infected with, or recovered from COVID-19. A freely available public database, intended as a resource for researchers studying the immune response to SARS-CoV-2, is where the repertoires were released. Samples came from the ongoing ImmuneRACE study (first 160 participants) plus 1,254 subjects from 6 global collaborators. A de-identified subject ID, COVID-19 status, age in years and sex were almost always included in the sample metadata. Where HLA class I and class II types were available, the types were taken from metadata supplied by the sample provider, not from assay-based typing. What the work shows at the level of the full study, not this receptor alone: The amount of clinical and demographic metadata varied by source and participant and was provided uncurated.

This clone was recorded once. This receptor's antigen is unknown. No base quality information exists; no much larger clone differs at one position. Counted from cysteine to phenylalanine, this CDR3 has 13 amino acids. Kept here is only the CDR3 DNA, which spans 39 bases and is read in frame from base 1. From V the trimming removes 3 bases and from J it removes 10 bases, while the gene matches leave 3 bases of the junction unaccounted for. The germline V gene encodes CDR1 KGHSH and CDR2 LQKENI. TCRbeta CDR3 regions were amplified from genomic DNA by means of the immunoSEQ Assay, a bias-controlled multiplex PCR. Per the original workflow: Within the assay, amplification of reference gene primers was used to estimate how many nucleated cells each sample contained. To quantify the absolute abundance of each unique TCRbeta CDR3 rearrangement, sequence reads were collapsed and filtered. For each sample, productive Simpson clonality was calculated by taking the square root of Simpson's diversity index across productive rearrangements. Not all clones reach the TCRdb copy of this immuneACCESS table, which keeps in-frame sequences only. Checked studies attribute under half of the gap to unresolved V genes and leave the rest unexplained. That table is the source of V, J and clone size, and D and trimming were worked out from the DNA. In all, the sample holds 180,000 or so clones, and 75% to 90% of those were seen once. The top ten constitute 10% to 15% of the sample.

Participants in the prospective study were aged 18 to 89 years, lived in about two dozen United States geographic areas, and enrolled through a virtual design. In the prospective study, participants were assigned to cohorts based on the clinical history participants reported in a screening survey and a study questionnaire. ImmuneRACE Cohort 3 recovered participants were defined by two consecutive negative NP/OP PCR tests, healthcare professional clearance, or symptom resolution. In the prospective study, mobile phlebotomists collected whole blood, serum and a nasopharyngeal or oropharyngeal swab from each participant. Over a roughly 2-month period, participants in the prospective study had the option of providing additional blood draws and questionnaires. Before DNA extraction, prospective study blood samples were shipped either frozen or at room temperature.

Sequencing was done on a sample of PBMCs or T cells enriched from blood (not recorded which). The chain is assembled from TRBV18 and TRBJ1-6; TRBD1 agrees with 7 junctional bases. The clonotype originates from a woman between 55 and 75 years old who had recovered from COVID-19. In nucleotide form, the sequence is TGTGCCAGCTCACCGGGACAGAGGTCACCCCTCCACTTT. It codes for CASSPGQRSPLHF.